The 10 T cell receptor beta chains below all came from one sample that was sequenced in a study of cytomegalovirus exposure and HLA in healthy donors. Use of 60 Vbeta and 13 Jbeta primers characterized the PCR. Clones were sequenced by immunoSEQ multiplex PCR, and TCRdb holds only the in-frame ones, with some missing. The table has more than 100,000 clones, about 80% seen once. Sequencing input: PBMCs. Source of these receptors: a female donor in good health and CMV-seropositive.

The V call is TRBV28, the J call TRBJ1-2; 10 nucleotides line up with TRBD1. The trim removed 5 bases at V and 8 bases at J, leaving 14 bases unmatched. The CDR3 has 16 residues. Germline-derived CDR1 and CDR2 are MDHEN and SYDVKM. The CDR3 is CASSPVTGGPYGGYTF. The CDR3 region has the DNA TGTGCCAGCAGTCCGGTGACAGGGGGCCCCTATGGCGGCTACACCTTC.

This clone appeared a single time. V usage is TRBV27 and J usage is TRBJ2-6; 7 bases agree with TRBD2. The CDR3 spans 17 residues. CDR1 and CDR2 (germline): MNHEY, SMNVEV (reference sequence). Trimming took 4 bases from V and 2 from J; bases not matched to a gene: 8. The CDR3 loop is CASSSVGLHPGANVLTF. The DNA for the CDR3 is TGTGCCAGCAGTTCCGTGGGACTACATCCTGGGGCCAACGTCCTGACTTTC.

The chain has TRBV6-1 and TRBJ1-5; TRBD1 matches 7 bases. This CDR3 comprises 13 residues. Looked up from germline, CDR1 is MNHNS and CDR2 is SASEGT. Unmatched junction bases numbered 5, after V lost 8 bases and J lost 4 bases. The CDR3 bases are TGTGCCAGCGTGAGGGACAGTAATCAGCCCCAGCATTTT. Its translation is CASVRDSNQPQHF.

V and J are TRBV2 and TRBJ1-1, with D tentatively TRBD1 (6 bases). This CDR3 is built from 13 residues. Germline V gene lookup returns CDR1 SNHLY and CDR2 FYNNEI. V shed 3 bases and J shed 5 bases, with 10 bases lying between them. For the CDR3, the DNA is TGTGCCAGCAGTGATTACAGGGTAACTGAAGCTTTCTTT. As protein: CASSDYRVTEAFF.

The chain uses TRBV2 and TRBJ1-2, with D tentatively TRBD1 (5 bases). Germline V gene sequence: CDR1 SNHLY, CDR2 FYNNEI. Trimming stripped 2 bases from V and 7 bases from J, with 8 bases between. The CDR3 length is 12 residues. CDR3 in amino acids: CASSERGSGYTF. The CDR3 DNA sequence: TGTGCCAGCAGTGAAAGGGGCTCTGGCTACACCTTC.

This clone appeared a few times. V and J are TRBV10-3 and TRBJ2-7, with D tentatively TRBD1 (6 bases). This CDR3 spans 12 amino acids. V lost 2 bases and J 9 bases, leaving 11 bases between the germline ends. In germline, CDR1 is ENHRY, CDR2 SYGVKD. The CDR3 sequence: CAISETARGQYF. Here the CDR3 DNA reads TGTGCCATCAGTGAGACGGCCAGGGGGCAGTACTTC.

The V call is TRBV19, the J call TRBJ2-7, with 7 bases fitting TRBD1. V trimming: 3 bases; J trimming: 2 bases; junction bases outside the gene matches: 7. In germline, CDR1 is LNHDA, CDR2 SQIVND (reference sequence). This CDR3 has 15 amino acids. The CDR3 DNA reads TGTGCCAGTAGTATTGGGCAAGGACAGGCCTACGAGCAGTACTTC. This gives the protein CASSIGQGQAYEQYF.

CDR3: CASSLEAGGTEAFF. DNA for the CDR3: TGCGCCAGCAGCTTGGAGGCAGGGGGCACTGAAGCTTTCTTT. This rearrangement joins TRBV5-1 to TRBJ1-1, with 7 bases that match TRBD1. Losses at the gene ends were 0 bases for V and 4 bases for J; bases not matched to a gene: 3. The germline CDR1 and CDR2 sequences are SGHRS and YFSETQ. CDR3 length: 14 amino acids.

This rearrangement joins TRBV6-1 to TRBJ2-1; weak D call: TRBD2 (5 bases). Trimming removed 6 bases from V and 6 bases from J, with 18 bases in between. Germline V gene data show CDR1 as MNHNS and CDR2 as SASEGT. The CDR3 is 15 residues long. The CDR3 DNA reads TGTGCCAGCAGGGACGGGTCAGGCGGGCGCAATGAGCAGTTCTTC. Its translation: CASRDGSGGRNEQFF.

The genes are TRBV7-6 and TRBJ2-2, with a possible D match to TRBD2 (5 bases). The V gene's germline CDR1 is SGHVS and CDR2 FNYEAQ. V gave up 3 bases and J gave up 2 bases, with 10 bases separating them. This CDR3 contains 15 residues. The CDR3 coding sequence is TGTGCCAGCAGCTTTCGGGGTGGTAACACCGGGGAGCTGTTTTTT. Protein sequence: CASSFRGGNTGELFF.